These 7 T cell receptor beta chains were sequenced from one sample in a study of blood T cells in healthy people across ages. Sample-barcoded 5' priming and a J-beta primer mix drove a second PCR of 7 to 11 cycles. TCRdb called the 5' RACE reads again in MiXCR, with one record for every CDR3 protein. Of around 1,000,000 distinct CDR3 sequences listed, around 27% are singletons. These records were also assigned to another study, of T cells of mothers and their children.

The sample was blood. The receptors here all came from a girl aged 2-10 years in good health.

This clonotype was counted between two and nine times. The V call is TRBV7-3, the J call TRBJ1-1, with 8 bases lining up with TRBD1. Germline loops: CDR1 SGHTA, CDR2 FQGTGA. V gave up 5 bases and J gave up 0 bases; unmatched junction bases: 5. The CDR3 is 15 residues long. CDR3 in DNA: TGTGCCAGCAGCCCAGGACAGGGTATGAACACTGAAGCTTTCTTT. Its protein product is CASSPGQGMNTEAFF.

This clonotype has only a few counts. This chain uses TRBV18 with TRBJ1-3; D unclear. V was cut by 3 bases and J by 4 bases, with 10 bases left in between. Per germline, CDR1 KGHSH and CDR2 LQKENI. This CDR3 is 14 amino acids long. In nucleotides, the CDR3 is TGTGCCAGCTCACCTTATAACCTCGGAAACACCATATATTTT. Protein sequence: CASSPYNLGNTIYF.

For this clonotype: The germline gene is not matched at one end of the junction; a read error may be the cause. This chain uses TRBV4-1 with TRBJ2-4, with D possibly being TRBD2 (5 bases). This CDR3 spans 17 amino acids. Germline V gives CDR1 MGHRA, CDR2 YSYEKL. This CDR3 is CASSQVILGMTKNTQYF. The DNA for the CDR3 is TGCGCCAGCAGCCAAGTAATCCTCGGGATGACCAAAAACACTCAGTACTTC.

The J gene is TRBJ1-4, the V gene TRBV11-2; D might be TRBD1 (6 bases). Trimming pared 1 base from V and 8 bases from J, leaving 14 bases between. Per germline, CDR1 SGHAT and CDR2 FQNNGV. The CDR3 consists of 15 residues. The CDR3 region is CASSLVAAQGEKLFF. The CDR3 nucleotides read TGTGCCAGCAGCTTAGTCGCAGCCCAGGGGGAAAAACTGTTTTTT.

The chain uses TRBV6-5 and TRBJ1-2; D perhaps matches TRBD1 (5 bases). The germline V and J ends were trimmed by 5 bases and 7 bases, with 17 bases remaining between them. Germline V gene sequence: CDR1 MNHEY, CDR2 SVGAGI. CDR3 length: 14 residues. CDR3 DNA sequence: TGTGCCAGCAGTCTCACGGGGGGGGTGCGTGGCTACACCTTC. Translating gives CASSLTGGVRGYTF.

This clonotype came up a few times. This chain joins TRBV7-9 and TRBJ2-3; no reliable D call. The germline V gene encodes CDR1 SEHNR and CDR2 FQNEAQ (reference sequence). CDR3 size: 12 residues. The ends were cut back, 2 bases at V and 6 bases at J, with 6 bases in the middle. As DNA, the CDR3 is TGTGCCAGCAGCTTATCTATGGATACGCAGTATTTT. Its translation is CASSLSMDTQYF.

This clonotype appeared a few times. The chain carries TRBV7-3 and TRBJ2-3; the match to TRBD2 covers 11 bases. This CDR3 region has 18 residues. Germline-derived CDR1 and CDR2 are SGHTA and FQGTGA. V dropped 5 bases and J dropped 6; count of bases not matched to a gene: 16. CDR3 bases: TGTGCCAGCAGCCTCGGGATAGCGGGAGGGCCTGTCGCGGATACGCAGTATTTT. Protein: CASSLGIAGGPVADTQYF. Looking up the rest from reference TRBV7-3 and TRBJ2-3 gives the full variable domain: GAGVSQTPSNKVTEKGKYVELRCDPISGHTALYWYRQSLGQGPEFLIYFQGTGAADDSGLPNDRFFAVRPEGSVSTLKIQRTERGDSAVYLCASSLGIAGGPVADTQYFGPGTRLTVL.